Listed below are T cell receptor beta chains from one sample, sequenced in a study of CD4 T cells in relation to SARS-CoV-2 and coronaviruses. Antigens for these TCRs are unknown. This table comes from immunoSEQ multiplex PCR, and its TCRdb copy is limited to in-frame clones, with some not included. In the table there are approximately 25,000 clones, around 79% of which are singletons. The sequencing input was CD4+ T cells from PBMCs, cultured in vitro. The receptors were sampled from a human donor in good health. The CDR3 runs from the conserved cysteine through the conserved F or W. A D gene is named only where the DNA matches it firmly.

v_gene	d_gene	j_gene	CDR3aa
TRBV2	-	TRBJ1-4	CASSEAGTGNEKLFF
TRBV3-1/TRBV3-2	-	TRBJ2-7	CASSQTWDISYEQYF
TRBV18	-	TRBJ2-3	CASSPQDTDTQYF
TRBV3-1/TRBV3-2	TRBD2	TRBJ2-5	CASSHYSGTLNQETQYF
TRBV30	-	TRBJ1-3	CAWSVSFISGNTIYF
TRBV3-1/TRBV3-2	-	TRBJ1-4	CASSQEGRPNEKLFF
TRBV5-4	-	TRBJ1-4	CASSLAGALREKLFF
TRBV11-2	-	TRBJ1-1	CASSLDQWARTKNTEAFF
TRBV3-1/TRBV3-2	-	TRBJ2-7	CASSHGAYEQYF
TRBV7-9	TRBD1	TRBJ2-7	CASSSGTGTYSYEQYF
TRBV5-1	-	TRBJ1-1	CASSPGKTNTEAFF
TRBV2	-	TRBJ2-3	CASSAPSTDTQYF
TRBV30	-	TRBJ1-4	CAWSKGRGEKLFF
TRBV6-5	-	TRBJ2-2	CATIGYVRELFF
TRBV12-3/TRBV12-4	-	TRBJ1-4	CASSRNEKLFF
TRBV29-1	-	TRBJ2-3	CSVDRQLSSTDTQYF
TRBV6-2/TRBV6-3	-	TRBJ1-1	CASSYSIASTVRTEAFF
TRBV3-1/TRBV3-2	TRBD1	TRBJ2-7	CASRGTGGYEQYF
TRBV9	TRBD2	TRBJ2-1	CASSVTGLAGSNEQFF
TRBV27	-	TRBJ2-1	CASRGWGLGNEQFF
TRBV18	TRBD1	TRBJ2-6	CASSPPDRGALSGANVLTF
TRBV7-8	-	TRBJ1-2	CASSYQGPGGYTF
TRBV5-5	-	TRBJ1-2	CASSLTGHGYTF